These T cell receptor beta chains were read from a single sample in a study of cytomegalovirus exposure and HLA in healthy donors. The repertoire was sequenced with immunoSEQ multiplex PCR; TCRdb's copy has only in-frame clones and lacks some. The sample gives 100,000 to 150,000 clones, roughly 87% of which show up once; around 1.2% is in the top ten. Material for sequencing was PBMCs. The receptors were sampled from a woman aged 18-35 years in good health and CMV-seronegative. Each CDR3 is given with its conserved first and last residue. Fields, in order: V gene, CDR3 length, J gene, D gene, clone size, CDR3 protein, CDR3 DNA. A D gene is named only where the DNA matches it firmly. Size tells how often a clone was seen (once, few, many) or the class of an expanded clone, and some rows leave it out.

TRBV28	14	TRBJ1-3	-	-	CASSSGGVQDTIYF	TGTGCCAGCAGTTCGGGGGGGGTTCAGGACACCATATATTTT
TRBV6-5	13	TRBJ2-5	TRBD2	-	CASSTPGGETQYF	TGTGCCAGCAGTACACCGGGGGGAGAGACCCAGTACTTC
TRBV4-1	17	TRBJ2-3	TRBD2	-	CASSQDPSGAEVDTQYF	TGCGCCAGCAGCCAAGATCCTAGCGGGGCCGAGGTGGATACGCAGTATTTT
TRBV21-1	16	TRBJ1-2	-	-	CASSKEGSRGGVGYTF	TGTGCCAGCAGCAAAGAAGGGTCAAGAGGGGGCGTTGGCTACACCTTC
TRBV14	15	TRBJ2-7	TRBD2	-	CASSQGTSANYEQYF	TGTGCCAGCAGCCAAGGAACTAGCGCAAATTACGAGCAGTACTTC
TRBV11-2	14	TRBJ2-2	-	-	CASSPADNTGELFF	TGTGCCAGCAGCCCCGCGGACAACACTGGGGAGCTGTTTTTT
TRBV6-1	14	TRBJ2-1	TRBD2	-	CASSEVAGYNEQFF	TGTGCCAGCAGTGAAGTAGCGGGTTACAATGAGCAGTTCTTC
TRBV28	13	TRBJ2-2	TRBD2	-	CASSQTSDGELFF	TGTGCCAGCAGTCAGACTAGCGACGGGGAGCTGTTTTTT
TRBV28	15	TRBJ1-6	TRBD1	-	CASFTGGTYNSPLHF	TGTGCCAGCTTTACAGGGGGCACTTATAATTCACCCCTCCACTTT
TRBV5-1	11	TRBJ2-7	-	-	CASSSSYEQYF	TGCGCCAGCAGCTCGTCCTACGAGCAGTACTTC
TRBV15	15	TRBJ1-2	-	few	CATSRDSMTGYGYTF	TGTGCCACCAGCAGAGATAGTATGACAGGCTATGGCTACACCTTC
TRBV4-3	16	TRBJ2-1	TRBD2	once	CASSQDLRRRGNEQFF	TGCGCCAGCAGCCAAGATCTCCGCCGGCGGGGGAATGAGCAGTTCTTC
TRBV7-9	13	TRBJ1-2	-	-	CASSSRDSHGYTF	TGTGCCAGCAGCAGCCGGGACTCCCATGGCTACACCTTC
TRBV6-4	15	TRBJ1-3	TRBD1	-	CASSSDREPGNTIYF	TGTGCCAGCAGCAGCGACAGGGAACCTGGAAACACCATATATTTT
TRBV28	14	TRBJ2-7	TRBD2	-	CASRPLAGVNEQYF	TGTGCCAGCAGACCTCTAGCGGGAGTCAACGAGCAGTACTTC
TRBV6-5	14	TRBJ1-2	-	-	CASTPLGSLEGYTF	TGTGCCAGCACTCCACTCGGGTCTTTAGAGGGCTACACCTTC
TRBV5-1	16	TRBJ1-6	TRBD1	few	CASSTGVSLYNSPLHF	TGCGCCAGCAGCACAGGGGTTTCCCTCTATAATTCACCCCTCCACTTT
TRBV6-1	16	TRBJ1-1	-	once	CASSEAPLDSNTEAFF	TGTGCCAGCAGTGAAGCTCCCTTGGACTCGAACACTGAAGCTTTCTTT
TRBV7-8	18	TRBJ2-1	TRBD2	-	CASNNHLAGGLSYNEQFF	TGTGCCAGCAACAATCATTTAGCGGGAGGTTTATCCTACAATGAGCAGTTCTTC
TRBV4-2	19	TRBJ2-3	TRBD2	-	CASSLTWTSGGGGTDTQYF	TGTGCCAGCAGCCTCACCTGGACTAGCGGGGGGGGAGGCACAGATACGCAGTATTTT
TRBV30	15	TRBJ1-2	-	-	CAWSVLHSRLYGYTF	TGTGCCTGGAGTGTACTCCATTCACGGTTATATGGCTACACCTTC
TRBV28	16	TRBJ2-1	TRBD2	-	CATMRRGTSGRHEQFF	TGTGCCACCATGCGTAGAGGGACTAGCGGGAGACATGAGCAGTTCTTC
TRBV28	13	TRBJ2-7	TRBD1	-	CASGTGGPYEQYF	TGTGCCAGCGGGACAGGGGGACCCTACGAGCAGTACTTC
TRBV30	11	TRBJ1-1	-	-	CAWSVGEGAFF	TGTGCCTGGAGTGTCGGGGAGGGAGCTTTCTTT
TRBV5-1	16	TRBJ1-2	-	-	CASGLQQGGNSYGYTF	TGCGCCAGCGGACTTCAACAGGGAGGGAATAGCTATGGCTACACCTTC
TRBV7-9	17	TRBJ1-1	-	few	CASSLGTGLHTNTEAFF	TGTGCCAGCAGCTTAGGTACGGGGTTGCATACGAACACTGAAGCTTTCTTT
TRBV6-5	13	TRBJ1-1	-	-	CASSKLLNTEAFF	TGTGCCAGTTCAAAACTGTTGAACACTGAAGCTTTCTTT
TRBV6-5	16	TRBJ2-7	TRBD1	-	CASSYGGGTGKYEQYF	TGTGCCAGCAGTTACGGGGGAGGGACAGGGAAGTACGAGCAGTACTTC
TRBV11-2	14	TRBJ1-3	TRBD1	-	CASSPTGQENTIYF	TGTGCCAGCAGCCCTACGGGACAGGAAAACACCATATATTTT
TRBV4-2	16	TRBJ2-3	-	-	CASSQDGGTNTDTQYF	TGTGCCAGCAGCCAAGACGGGGGGACAAACACAGATACGCAGTATTTT
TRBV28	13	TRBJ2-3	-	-	CASSEASTDTQYF	TGTGCCAGCAGTGAGGCTAGCACAGATACGCAGTATTTT
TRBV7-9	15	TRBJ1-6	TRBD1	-	CASSSTGTGISPLHF	TGTGCCAGCAGCTCCACCGGGACAGGGATATCACCCCTCCACTTT
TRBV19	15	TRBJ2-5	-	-	CASSIGATFQETQYF	TGTGCCAGTAGTATAGGCGCTACCTTCCAAGAGACCCAGTACTTC
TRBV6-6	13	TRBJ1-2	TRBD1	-	CASSYGTGGGYTF	TGTGCCAGCAGTTACGGGACAGGGGGAGGCTACACCTTC
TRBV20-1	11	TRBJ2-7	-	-	CSASGSYEQYF	TGCAGTGCTAGCGGCTCCTACGAGCAGTACTTC
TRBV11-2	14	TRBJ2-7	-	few	CASRKAGHTYEQYF	TGTGCCAGCCGAAAAGCGGGACATACTTACGAGCAGTACTTC
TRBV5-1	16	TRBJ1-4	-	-	CASSLGNRATNEKLFF	TGCGCCAGCAGCTTGGGAAACAGGGCAACTAATGAAAAACTGTTTTTT
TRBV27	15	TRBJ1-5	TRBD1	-	CASSPNRGAEQPQHF	TGTGCCAGCAGCCCAAACAGGGGGGCGGAGCAGCCCCAGCATTTT
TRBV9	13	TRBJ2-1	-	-	CASSATSRNEQFF	TGTGCCAGCAGCGCGACTAGTCGGAATGAGCAGTTCTTC
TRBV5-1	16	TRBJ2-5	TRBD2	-	CASSLAALAGAETQYF	TGCGCCAGCAGCTTGGCCGCACTAGCGGGAGCAGAGACCCAGTACTTC
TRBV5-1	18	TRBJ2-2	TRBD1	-	CASSLATGAKTNTGELFF	TGCGCCAGCAGCTTGGCGACAGGGGCCAAAACCAACACCGGGGAGCTGTTTTTT
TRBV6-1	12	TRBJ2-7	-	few	CASRDSTYEQYF	TGTGCCAGCAGGGACTCTACCTACGAGCAGTACTTC
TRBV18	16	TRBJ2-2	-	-	CASSPWDRTNTGELFF	TGTGCCAGCTCGCCTTGGGATAGGACAAACACCGGGGAGCTGTTTTTT
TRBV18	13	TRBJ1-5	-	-	CASSPQGLRPQHF	TGTGCCAGCTCACCACAGGGGCTTCGGCCCCAGCATTTT
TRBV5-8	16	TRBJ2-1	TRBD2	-	CASSLATGRLYNEQFF	TGTGCCAGCAGCTTGGCCACCGGGAGGCTGTACAATGAGCAGTTCTTC
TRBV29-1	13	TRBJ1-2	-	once	CSVAGSPNYGYTF	TGCAGCGTTGCTGGCAGTCCCAACTATGGCTACACCTTC
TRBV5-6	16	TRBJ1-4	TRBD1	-	CASSLIPGQGDEKLFF	TGTGCCAGCAGCTTAATCCCGGGACAGGGAGATGAAAAACTGTTTTTT
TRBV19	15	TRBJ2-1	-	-	CASSISPGGVNEQFF	TGTGCCAGTAGTATAAGTCCGGGCGGGGTCAATGAGCAGTTCTTC